Each of the 27 T cell receptor beta chains below was sequenced from the same sample in a study of blood T cell repertoires in COVID-19. Produced via immunoSEQ multiplex PCR; TCRdb's table is partial and in-frame only. Counted here are tens of thousands of clones, roughly 85% occurring once; the ten biggest clones make up more than 12%. The specimen sequenced was peripheral blood. Every receptor here comes from a human donor with acute or convalescent COVID-19. The donor label of this sample is uncertain.

Only a few counts were recorded for this clone. The rearrangement joins TRBV7-9 to TRBJ2-7, with D perhaps TRBD1 (6 bases). The CDR3 has 14 amino acids. Trimming pared 7 bases from V and 0 bases from J, leaving 13 bases between. Germline CDR1 and CDR2: SEHNR and FQNEAQ (reference sequence). The chain's CDR3 is CASTGWDNSYEQYF. The CDR3 nucleotides read TGTGCCAGCACTGGGTGGGACAACTCCTACGAGCAGTACTTC.

The chain uses TRBV4-3 and TRBJ1-6; D might be TRBD1 (6 bases). From germline, CDR1 is LGHNA and CDR2 YSLEER. Trimming took off 0 bases at V and 10 bases at J, with 13 bases between the two ends. This CDR3 comprises 15 residues. CDR3: CASSQEHRANSPLHF. The CDR3, as DNA: TGCGCCAGCAGCCAAGAGCACAGGGCAAACTCACCCCTCCACTTT.

This clone was picked up one time. In DNA form, the CDR3 reads TGTGCCAGCAGCTTAGAACTAGCGGGAGCCCAGTTCTTC. Translating it yields CASSLELAGAQFF. This chain uses TRBV7-6 with TRBJ2-1; 11 nucleotides agree with TRBD2. Germline CDR1 is SGHVS and CDR2 is FNYEAQ. This CDR3 is 13 amino acids long. V lost 1 base to trimming and J lost 13 bases; unmatched junction nucleotides: 3.

The J gene is TRBJ1-5, the V gene TRBV18, with D possibly TRBD1 on 5 matching bases. Germline lookup yields CDR1 KGHSH and CDR2 LQKENI. The V end was cut by 4 bases, the J end by 4 bases, with 8 bases between. This CDR3 spans 13 amino acids. The CDR3 region is CASSRQRNQPQHF. CDR3 DNA: TGTGCCAGCTCACGACAGAGGAATCAGCCCCAGCATTTT.

This clone was observed a single time. This chain links TRBV19 with TRBJ1-1; a weak D match, TRBD1 (6 bases). CDR1 and CDR2 (germline): LNHDA, SQIVND (reference sequence). The V gene lost 5 bases and the J gene lost 0 bases, with 7 bases spanning the gap. CDR3 size: 13 residues. CDR3 DNA: TGTGCCAGTAGTCAGGGGATGAACACTGAAGCTTTCTTT. Its translation is CASSQGMNTEAFF.

The rearrangement uses TRBV2 and TRBJ1-4, with a weak D call TRBD1 (5 bases). This CDR3 is 14 amino acids long. The germline CDR1 and CDR2 sequences are SNHLY and FYNNEI. With 2 bases removed from V and 3 bases from J, the gap between germline ends came to 7 bases. The CDR3 DNA is TGTGCCAGCAGTGAACAGGGTTCTAATGAAAAACTGTTTTTT. Translating it yields CASSEQGSNEKLFF.

This chain links TRBV15 with TRBJ2-5; tentatively, D is TRBD1 (7 bases). The CDR3 runs to 14 residues. The V gene lost 9 bases and the J gene lost 2 bases, with 16 bases spanning the gap. The V gene's germline CDR1 is LNHNV and CDR2 YYDKDF (reference sequence). The CDR3 DNA is TGTGCCACTGGGGCGGGACAGCAACAAGAGACCCAGTACTTC. This translates into CATGAGQQQETQYF.

This rearrangement joins TRBV6-1 to TRBJ2-5; 9 bases are shared with TRBD2. The CDR3 is made up of 17 amino acids. V shed 2 bases, J shed 5 bases, and the junction held 12 bases outside the gene matches. Germline V gene data show CDR1 as MNHNS and CDR2 as SASEGT. The chain's CDR3 is CASSEIKRGAWGETQYF. The CDR3 DNA reads TGTGCCAGCAGTGAAATCAAGCGGGGGGCCTGGGGGGAGACCCAGTACTTC.

The rearrangement uses TRBV7-2 and TRBJ1-6, with a tentative D call TRBD1 (5 bases). Germline V gene sequence: CDR1 SGHTA, CDR2 FQGNSA. There are 17 residues in the CDR3. V was cut by 6 bases and J by 0 bases, with 15 bases left in between. This CDR3 is CASRQAGGSSYNSPLHF. The DNA for the CDR3 is TGTGCCAGCAGACAAGCGGGGGGGAGCTCCTATAATTCACCCCTCCACTTT.

The J gene is TRBJ2-3, the V gene TRBV28; 11 nucleotides match TRBD2. The CDR3 is 18 amino acids. V dropped 1 base and J dropped 1; count of bases not matched to a gene: 7. The germline V gene encodes CDR1 MDHEN and CDR2 SYDVKM. The CDR3 sequence is CASSLFSLTSGGTDTQYF. The CDR3 coding sequence is TGTGCCAGCAGTTTATTTAGTCTGACTAGCGGGGGCACAGATACGCAGTATTTT. Looking up the rest from reference TRBV28 and TRBJ2-3 gives the full variable domain: DVKVTQSSRYLVKRTGEKVFLECVQDMDHENMFWYRQDPGLGLRLIYFSYDVKMKEKGDIPEGYSVSREKKERFSLILESASTNQTSMYLCASSLFSLTSGGTDTQYFGPGTRLTVL.

The chain carries TRBV28 and TRBJ2-6; 7 positions agree with TRBD1. The V gene's germline CDR1 is MDHEN and CDR2 SYDVKM. The CDR3 extends over 18 amino acids. Unmatched junction bases numbered 12, after V lost 7 bases and J lost 0 bases. CDR3 region: CASISRRTGPSGANVLTF. CDR3 sequence (DNA): TGTGCCAGCATTTCGAGGCGGACAGGCCCCTCTGGGGCCAACGTCCTGACTTTC.

The rearrangement joins TRBV5-1 to TRBJ2-5, with TRBD1 identical over 7 bases. V dropped 4 bases and J dropped 3; count of bases not matched to a gene: 9. The germline CDR1 and CDR2 sequences are SGHRS and YFSETQ. The CDR3 has 15 residues. The CDR3 coding sequence is TGCGCCAGCAGCATTGGGGCCGGGACAGAAGAGACCCAGTACTTC. It is translated as CASSIGAGTEETQYF.

V gene TRBV24-1 combines with J gene TRBJ2-5, with 7 bases that match TRBD2. V was clipped by 4 bases and J by 0 bases; unmatched bases: 4. The CDR3 is 15 residues long. Germline V gene lookup returns CDR1 KGHDR and CDR2 SFDVKD. This chain's CDR3 is CATSDREGYQETQYF. The CDR3 coding sequence is TGTGCCACCAGTGACAGGGAGGGCTACCAAGAGACCCAGTACTTC.

The chain links TRBV12-3 or TRBV12-4 to TRBJ1-2; D unclear. The CDR3 loop spans 11 amino acids. The V gene lost 3 bases and the J gene lost 4 bases, with 3 bases spanning the gap. CDR3 residues: CASSLAYGYTF. CDR3 nucleotides: TGTGCCAGCAGTTTGGCCTATGGCTACACCTTC.

The chain recombines TRBV28 with TRBJ2-1, with D possibly TRBD1 on 7 matching bases. Germline values: CDR1 MDHEN, CDR2 SYDVKM. The CDR3 sequence is 16 residues long. Trimming removed 4 bases at V and 7 bases at J, with 20 bases between. The CDR3 bases are TGTGCCAGCAGTTACCGAAGGGGGCTGGGGGGAAATGAGCAGTTCTTC. Protein sequence: CASSYRRGLGGNEQFF.

The V gene is TRBV10-3, the J gene TRBJ1-1, with 12 bases that match TRBD1. Germline CDR1 is ENHRY and CDR2 is SYGVKD. This CDR3 comprises 13 residues. V shed 6 bases, J shed 4 bases, and the junction held 0 bases outside the gene matches. In DNA, the CDR3 is TGTGCCATCAGGGGACAGGGGGCCACTGAAGCTTTCTTT. This encodes CAIRGQGATEAFF.

The chain is built from TRBV6-2 or TRBV6-3 and TRBJ1-2, with 8 bases that match TRBD1. J was trimmed by 8 bases and V by 2 bases; bases with no gene match: 4. The CDR3 spans 13 residues. Germline V gene sequence: CDR1 MNHEY, CDR2 SVGEGT. CDR3 protein: CASSYATGDGYTF. In DNA, the CDR3 is TGTGCCAGCAGTTACGCGACAGGGGACGGCTACACCTTC.

The chain uses TRBV12-3 or TRBV12-4 and TRBJ2-7; D not resolved. The CDR3 length is 11 residues. The V gene lost 6 bases and the J gene lost 3 bases, with 6 bases spanning the gap. As DNA, the CDR3 is TGTGCCAGCAGCTCCTACTACGAGCAGTACTTC. It translates to CASSSYYEQYF.

The chain combines TRBV27 with TRBJ2-3; 10 nucleotides line up with TRBD2. The CDR3 is 15 amino acids. CDR1 and CDR2 from the germline V gene are MNHEY and SMNVEV (reference sequence). Unmatched junction bases numbered 6, after V lost 7 bases and J lost 2 bases. CDR3 DNA: TGTGCCAGCAAGCGGGAGGGACCTTACACAGATACGCAGTATTTT. This translates into CASKREGPYTDTQYF.

This sequence joins TRBV12-3 or TRBV12-4 and TRBJ2-1; unclear D gene. The CDR3 sequence is 11 residues long. V was trimmed by 8 bases and J by 2 bases, leaving 4 bases between them. The CDR3 region is CASLAYNEQFF. DNA for the CDR3: TGTGCCAGCTTAGCCTACAATGAGCAGTTCTTC.

This clone has more than one count but fewer than ten. The chain has TRBV5-4 and TRBJ2-3; tentative D call: TRBD2 (6 bases). Germline-derived CDR1 and CDR2 are SGHNT and YYREEE (reference sequence). The CDR3 length is 16 residues. Trimming shortened V by 2 bases and J by 4 bases, and 17 bases separated the two germline ends. The CDR3: CASSFGGNVGADTQYF. DNA for the CDR3: TGTGCCAGCAGCTTCGGGGGTAACGTTGGCGCAGATACGCAGTATTTT.

This clone showed up just once. CDR3 amino acids: CASSFQETQYF. CDR3 in DNA: TGTGCCAGCAGCTTCCAGGAGACCCAGTACTTC. The rearrangement links TRBV12-3 or TRBV12-4 to TRBJ2-5; D remains ambiguous. With 6 bases removed from V and 5 bases from J, the gap between germline ends came to 7 bases. This CDR3 spans 11 amino acids.

The chain recombines TRBV27 with TRBJ1-1; D remains ambiguous. Germline lookup yields CDR1 MNHEY and CDR2 SMNVEV (reference sequence). V shed 8 bases and J shed 5 bases, with 24 bases lying between them. The CDR3 is 16 amino acids. DNA of the CDR3: TGTGCCAGCGGAAAAGGCCAGAGGGAAGGAGGAACTGAAGCTTTCTTT. Translation: CASGKGQREGGTEAFF.

The chain uses TRBV15 and TRBJ1-4; TRBD1 agrees at 7 bases. CDR3 length: 16 amino acids. In germline, CDR1 is LNHNV, CDR2 YYDKDF (reference sequence). The junction had 9 bases not matched to a gene; V was cut back by 0 bases and J by 8 bases. The CDR3 nucleotides are TGTGCCACCAGCAGAGATCTGCCAGGGGGTGGGGAAAAACTGTTTTTT. Translated: CATSRDLPGGGEKLFF.

The CDR3 is CASGGIGLYGYTF. Written as DNA, the CDR3 is TGTGCCTCAGGGGGGATCGGGCTCTATGGCTACACCTTC. The V gene is TRBV19, the J gene TRBJ1-2, with TRBD1 matching 7 bases. CDR3 length: 13 amino acids. Trimming cost V 11 bases and J 4 bases; bases outside gene matches: 10. Germline V lookup: CDR1 LNHDA, CDR2 SQIVND (reference sequence).

V and J are TRBV6-5 and TRBJ1-2; D ambiguous. The germline CDR1 and CDR2 sequences are MNHEY and SVGAGI. CDR3 size: 12 residues. The ends were cut back, 7 bases at V and 2 bases at J, with 8 bases in the middle. This CDR3 is CASKGGNYGYTF. CDR3 in DNA: TGTGCCAGCAAGGGCGGGAACTATGGCTACACCTTC.

This clone was counted between two and nine times. V is TRBV2 and J is TRBJ1-1; D is uncertain. CDR3 size: 14 residues. V shed 5 bases and J shed 3 bases, with 13 bases lying between them. Germline assignment: CDR1 SNHLY and CDR2 FYNNEI. In nucleotides, the CDR3 is TGTGCCAGCAGTTCTCAAACGGGAGACACTGAAGCTTTCTTT. Its translation is CASSSQTGDTEAFF. Together with reference TRBV2 and TRBJ1-1, the CDR3 gives the full variable domain: EPEVTQTPSHQVTQMGQEVILRCVPISNHLYFYWYRQILGQKVEFLVSFYNNEISEKSEIFDDQFSVERPDGSNFTLKIRSTKLEDSAMYFCASSSQTGDTEAFFGQGTRLTVV.